Presented here are 31 T cell receptor beta chains from one specimen sequenced in a study of blood T cell repertoires in COVID-19. Method: immunoSEQ multiplex PCR; TCRdb's copy keeps in-frame clones and lacks some. The data show about 180,000 clones, approximately 89% seen once. The sequenced material came from PBMCs or T cells enriched from blood (not recorded which). These receptors were taken from a woman aged 40 to 50 with acute COVID-19.

The chain couples TRBV9 to TRBJ2-7, with 8 bases lining up with TRBD2. CDR1 SGDLS and CDR2 YYNGEE come from the germline V gene. Trimming removed 3 bases from V and 7 bases from J; junction bases left unmatched: 15. This CDR3 is 16 amino acids long. Here the CDR3 reads CASSATSGASQGEQYF. DNA for the CDR3: TGTGCCAGCAGCGCTACTAGCGGCGCAAGTCAGGGGGAGCAGTACTTC.

The chain is built from TRBV3-1 (or the pseudogene TRBV3-2) and TRBJ2-5, with 8 positions matching TRBD1. Germline assignment: CDR1 LGHDT and CDR2 YNNKEL (reference sequence). The CDR3 consists of 15 residues. With V trimmed by 8 bases and J by 5 bases, 13 bases remained unmatched. The CDR3 is CASCRQGPAGETQYF. CDR3 sequence (DNA): TGTGCCAGCTGTCGACAGGGGCCGGCAGGGGAGACCCAGTACTTC.

The CDR3 DNA reads as TGTGCCAGCAGTAATCCCGGGACAGGAAATGAAAAACTGTTTTTT. Its protein product is CASSNPGTGNEKLFF. This rearrangement joins TRBV2 to TRBJ1-4; 8 positions match TRBD1. Trimming at V came to 5 bases and at J to 5 bases, leaving 7 bases not matched to a gene. CDR3 length: 15 amino acids. CDR1 is SNHLY and CDR2 is FYNNEI in the germline V gene.

This chain joins TRBV4-2 and TRBJ1-6, with a possible D match to TRBD1 (6 bases). V lost 0 bases and J lost 8, with 17 bases in between. The CDR3 has 17 residues. The germline V gene has CDR1 LGHNA and CDR2 YNFKEQ. The CDR3 DNA is TGTGCCAGCAGCCAAGATTTTGCGGGGGCGCGAGATTCACCCCTCCACTTT. Amino acid sequence: CASSQDFAGARDSPLHF.

The chain is built from TRBV7-6 and TRBJ2-2; D may be TRBD2 (6 bases). V lost 1 base to trimming and J lost 5 bases, with 17 bases between them. The CDR3 covers 17 residues. The germline CDR1 and CDR2 sequences are SGHVS and FNYEAQ. The CDR3: CASSLDSSGGETGELFF. The CDR3 region has the DNA TGTGCCAGCAGCTTAGACTCCTCCGGAGGGGAGACCGGGGAGCTGTTTTTT.

The chain carries TRBV6-2 or TRBV6-3 and TRBJ2-1; 9 bases line up with TRBD1. The CDR3 contains 16 residues. Looked up from germline, CDR1 is MNHEY and CDR2 is SVGEGT. Losses at the gene ends were 4 bases for V and 3 bases for J; bases not matched to a gene: 7. This CDR3 is CASSFPDRGFYNEQFF. CDR3 coding DNA: TGTGCCAGCAGTTTTCCGGACAGGGGATTCTACAATGAGCAGTTCTTC.

V is TRBV7-6 and J is TRBJ2-5, with a weak D call TRBD2 (6 bases). Germline assignment: CDR1 SGHVS and CDR2 FNYEAQ. V lost 2 bases, J lost 4 bases, and 14 bases lay in between. This CDR3 is 15 amino acids long. The chain's CDR3 is CASSLWGQGGETQYF. The CDR3 DNA reads TGTGCCAGCAGCTTATGGGGTCAGGGAGGAGAGACCCAGTACTTC. The full variable domain, in which reference TRBV7-6 and TRBJ2-5 provide the parts outside the CDR3, is GAGVSQSPRYKVTKRGQDVALRCDPISGHVSLYWYRQALGQGPEFLTYFNYEAQQDKSGLPNDRFSAERPEGSISTLTIQRTEQRDSAMYRCASSLWGQGGETQYFGPGTRLLVL.

V usage is TRBV7-9 and J usage is TRBJ2-5; D might be TRBD2 (5 bases). CDR3 length: 14 amino acids. Trimming took 1 base from V and 3 from J, leaving 9 bases between them. Germline V gives CDR1 SEHNR, CDR2 FQNEAQ (reference sequence). CDR3 bases: TGTGCCAGCAGCTTAGGGGCTAGCAAAGAGACCCAGTACTTC. It is translated as CASSLGASKETQYF.

The chain employs TRBV7-9 and TRBJ1-1; D unclear. Trimming removed 7 bases from V and 2 bases from J, with 17 bases in between. The CDR3 spans 15 residues. Germline V gene sequence: CDR1 SEHNR, CDR2 FQNEAQ (reference sequence). CDR3 amino acids: CASNRLSGPNTEAFF. CDR3 DNA: TGTGCCAGCAACCGCCTCAGCGGGCCTAACACTGAAGCTTTCTTT.

The chain combines TRBV11-2 with TRBJ2-7, with D possibly being TRBD1 (6 bases). The CDR3 runs 15 residues. Germline assignment: CDR1 SGHAT and CDR2 FQNNGV. Trimming took off 0 bases at V and 1 base at J, with 10 bases between the two ends. The CDR3 region is CASSLDHQGSYEQYF. The CDR3 coding sequence is TGTGCCAGCAGCTTAGACCACCAGGGGTCCTACGAGCAGTACTTC.

The chain recombines TRBV28 with TRBJ1-1; 9 nucleotides match TRBD1. V lost 9 bases and J lost 5; bases outside the gene matches: 4. The CDR3 totals 12 residues. From germline, CDR1 is MDHEN and CDR2 SYDVKM. As DNA, the CDR3 is TGTGCCAGTCGGACAGGGGCTACTGAAGCTTTCTTT. It translates to CASRTGATEAFF. Full variable domain (remainder filled in from reference TRBV28 and TRBJ1-1): DVKVTQSSRYLVKRTGEKVFLECVQDMDHENMFWYRQDPGLGLRLIYFSYDVKMKEKGDIPEGYSVSREKKERFSLILESASTNQTSMYLCASRTGATEAFFGQGTRLTVV.

This clone was observed a single time. The chain employs TRBV5-8 and TRBJ2-5, with TRBD1 matching 7 bases. Germline CDR1 reads SGHTS; CDR2 reads YDEGEE. Trimming at V came to 3 bases and at J to 7 bases, leaving 12 bases not matched to a gene. The CDR3 extends over 15 amino acids. CDR3 bases: TGTGCCAGCAGCTCCCCGACAGGGTCGGTGGGGACCCAGTACTTC. Its translation: CASSSPTGSVGTQYF.

The chain joins TRBV30 to TRBJ1-2; 9 bases line up with TRBD1. CDR3 size: 14 residues. Germline values: CDR1 GTSNPN, CDR2 SVGIG (reference sequence). The J segment lost 7 bases and the V segment lost 0 bases, leaving 6 bases of the junction unmatched. The CDR3: CAWSVQGAVGGYTF. CDR3 bases: TGTGCCTGGAGTGTACAGGGGGCAGTCGGTGGCTACACCTTC.

The chain combines TRBV11-2 with TRBJ1-6; D perhaps matches TRBD1 (6 bases). The CDR3 extends over 14 amino acids. Deletions cut 3 bases from V and 9 bases from J, with 12 bases between. Germline V lookup: CDR1 SGHAT, CDR2 FQNNGV. The CDR3 DNA reads TGTGCCAGCAGCTTTCCCCGAGGGGGTTCACCCCTCCACTTT. Amino acids: CASSFPRGGSPLHF. The full variable domain, with the rest looked up from reference TRBV11-2 and TRBJ1-6, is EAGVAQSPRYKIIEKRQSVAFWCNPISGHATLYWYQQILGQGPKLLIQFQNNGVVDDSQLPKDRFSAERLKGVDSTLKIQPAKLEDSAVYLCASSFPRGGSPLHFGNGTRLTVT.

This sequence joins TRBV3-1 (or the pseudogene TRBV3-2) and TRBJ2-1, with TRBD1 matching 9 bases. Germline V gives CDR1 LGHDT, CDR2 YNNKEL (reference sequence). The V and J ends lost 4 bases and 5 bases, in that order; junction bases with no gene match: 12. CDR3 length: 17 amino acids. The CDR3 sequence is CASSPRTPGTGNNEQFF. As DNA, the CDR3 is TGTGCCAGCAGCCCGCGAACACCCGGGACAGGGAACAATGAGCAGTTCTTC.

The V call is TRBV6-6, the J call TRBJ2-2, with 11 bases matching TRBD1. Germline CDR1 is MNHNY and CDR2 is SVGAGI (reference sequence). After removal of 5 bases from V and 8 bases from J, the junction contained 7 bases not matched to a gene. This CDR3 spans 15 amino acids. CDR3 sequence (DNA): TGTGCCAGCAGTGCCCGGGACAGGGGGTTGGGGGAGCTGTTTTTT. Translating it yields CASSARDRGLGELFF.

The chain has TRBV27 and TRBJ2-2, with 7 bases fitting TRBD2. This CDR3 comprises 16 residues. Germline CDR1 is MNHEY and CDR2 is SMNVEV (reference sequence). V was pared by 3 bases and J by 5 bases, with 9 bases of the junction left unmatched. CDR3 DNA sequence: TGTGCCAGCAGTTTGGGGAGGGGCGTCGGGACCGGGGAGCTGTTTTTT. Translation gives CASSLGRGVGTGELFF.

V and J are TRBV6-1 and TRBJ2-3; 7 bases are a match to TRBD2. V gave up 2 bases and J gave up 8 bases; unmatched junction bases: 10. Germline V gives CDR1 MNHNS, CDR2 SASEGT. The CDR3 covers 15 residues. CDR3 protein: CASSEWVSGGLTQYF. CDR3 DNA: TGTGCCAGCAGTGAATGGGTTTCGGGGGGACTTACGCAGTATTTT.

J is TRBJ1-5 and V is TRBV27; tentatively, D is TRBD1 (5 bases). The CDR3 runs 15 residues. CDR1 is MNHEY and CDR2 is SMNVEV in the germline V gene (reference sequence). The V end was cut by 6 bases, the J end by 6 bases, with 18 bases between. This chain's CDR3 is CASRASDSGGQPQHF. The CDR3 DNA sequence: TGTGCCAGCAGGGCCTCTGACAGCGGGGGTCAGCCCCAGCATTTT.

The V and J genes are TRBV7-2 and TRBJ2-5, with TRBD2 identical over 11 bases. In germline, CDR1 is SGHTA, CDR2 FQGNSA. The length of the CDR3 is 16 residues. Germline trimming cut 4 bases from V and 5 bases from J; bases unmatched to any gene: 9. CDR3 in DNA: TGTGCCAGCAGCTCCATCACGACTAGCGGGGATGAGACCCAGTACTTC. This sequence encodes CASSSITTSGDETQYF.

This chain connects TRBV9 to TRBJ1-1; D is unclear. V gave up 0 bases and J gave up 0 bases, with 9 bases separating them. Looked up from germline, CDR1 is SGDLS and CDR2 is YYNGEE. This CDR3 contains 15 residues. The CDR3 protein is CASSVVGSMNTEAFF. The CDR3 DNA reads TGTGCCAGCAGCGTAGTGGGCAGTATGAACACTGAAGCTTTCTTT. The entire variable domain, with the rest obtained from reference TRBV9 and TRBJ1-1, is as follows: DSGVTQTPKHLITATGQRVTLRCSPRSGDLSVYWYQQSLDQGLQFLIQYYNGEERAKGNILERFSAQQFPDLHSELNLSSLELGDSALYFCASSVVGSMNTEAFFGQGTRLTVV.

The chain recombines TRBV11-2 with TRBJ2-5, with D possibly matching TRBD2 (6 bases). The V end was cut by 1 base, the J end by 2 bases, with 17 bases between. Germline V gene data show CDR1 as SGHAT and CDR2 as FQNNGV. The length of the CDR3 is 17 residues. The CDR3 loop reads CASSLVELGSGQETQYF. The CDR3 nucleotides are TGTGCCAGCAGCTTAGTGGAGTTGGGTAGCGGACAAGAGACCCAGTACTTC.

The rearrangement uses TRBV5-8 and TRBJ1-5, with TRBD1 identical over 8 bases. CDR3 size: 16 residues. With 0 bases clipped from V and 2 bases from J, the junction kept 4 bases outside the gene matches. The germline gives CDR1 SGHTS, CDR2 YDEGEE. This CDR3 is CASSLGQGNRNQPQHF. The CDR3 bases are TGTGCCAGCAGCTTGGGACAGGGGAATCGCAATCAGCCCCAGCATTTT.

The chain uses TRBV30 and TRBJ2-7; possible D gene TRBD2, 6 bases. CDR1 is GTSNPN and CDR2 is SVGIG in the germline V gene (reference sequence). The V gene lost 1 base and the J gene lost 0 bases, with 16 bases spanning the gap. The CDR3 extends over 16 amino acids. CDR3 residues: CAWSGRVSLSSYEQYF. Written as DNA, the CDR3 is TGTGCCTGGAGTGGGAGGGTTTCGCTTAGCTCCTACGAGCAGTACTTC.

The chain carries TRBV11-3 and TRBJ2-1; 14 bases are a match to TRBD2. The V segment lost 3 bases and the J segment 7 bases; nucleotides outside the gene matches: 5. Germline V lookup: CDR1 SGHNT, CDR2 YENEEA. The CDR3 covers 16 residues. The CDR3 DNA follows: TGTGCCAGCAGCTTCTCGGGACTAGCGGGAGAAAATGAGCAGTTCTTC. Protein sequence: CASSFSGLAGENEQFF.

V gene TRBV28 combines with J gene TRBJ1-6, with D maybe TRBD1 (6 bases). CDR1 and CDR2 from the germline V gene are MDHEN and SYDVKM. V dropped 5 bases and J dropped 4 bases, with 9 bases sitting between them. This CDR3 has 14 amino acids. The CDR3 nucleotides are TGTGCCAGCAGTCCCGACAGGTATAATTCACCCCTCCACTTT. Amino acid sequence: CASSPDRYNSPLHF.

This clone is a singleton in its sample. This chain joins TRBV9 and TRBJ2-1; 7 bases are shared with TRBD2. The germline V gene has CDR1 SGDLS and CDR2 YYNGEE. The J segment lost 5 bases and the V segment lost 7 bases, leaving 12 bases of the junction unmatched. This CDR3 comprises 15 residues. DNA of the CDR3: TGTGCCAGCTCACGGCGGGCGGGGGATGACAATGAGCAGTTCTTC. The encoded protein is CASSRRAGDDNEQFF.

This sequence joins TRBV4-1 and TRBJ1-4; no reliable D call. The germline V gene has CDR1 MGHRA and CDR2 YSYEKL. The V end lost 2 bases, the J end lost 8 bases, and 9 bases lay between the germline ends. The CDR3 is 13 amino acids. The CDR3 bases are TGCGCCAGCAGCCAAATCTCACAGGAAAAACTGTTTTTT. Its protein product is CASSQISQEKLFF.

This chain links TRBV3-1 (or the pseudogene TRBV3-2) with TRBJ2-3; D not certain. The germline CDR1 and CDR2 sequences are LGHDT and YNNKEL (reference sequence). The CDR3 has 15 amino acids. Deletions cut 4 bases from V and 1 base from J, with 12 bases between. The DNA for the CDR3 is TGTGCCAGCAGCCCAAGCGTGGCGGGCACAGATACGCAGTATTTT. This gives the protein CASSPSVAGTDTQYF.

The V gene is TRBV14, the J gene TRBJ1-6; D gene unclear. Trimming took 0 bases from V and 3 from J, leaving 15 bases between them. Germline assignment: CDR1 SGHDN and CDR2 FVKESK. The length of the CDR3 is 18 residues. The CDR3 here is CASSQEGQVVGYNSPLHF. The CDR3 DNA is TGTGCCAGCAGCCAAGAAGGCCAGGTGGTCGGCTATAATTCACCCCTCCACTTT.

This rearrangement joins TRBV19 to TRBJ1-1; 7 bases match TRBD1. The CDR3 contains 13 residues. Trimming took 5 bases from V and 5 from J; bases not matched to a gene: 5. From germline, CDR1 is LNHDA and CDR2 SQIVND (reference sequence). The CDR3 loop is CASSRQGKTEAFF. The CDR3 region has the DNA TGTGCCAGTAGTCGACAGGGCAAGACTGAAGCTTTCTTT. The variable domain in full, completed from reference TRBV19 and TRBJ1-1, reads DGGITQSPKYLFRKEGQNVTLSCEQNLNHDAMYWYRQDPGQGLRLIYYSQIVNDFQKGDIAEGYSVSREKKESFPLTVTSAQKNPTAFYLCASSRQGKTEAFFGQGTRLTVV.